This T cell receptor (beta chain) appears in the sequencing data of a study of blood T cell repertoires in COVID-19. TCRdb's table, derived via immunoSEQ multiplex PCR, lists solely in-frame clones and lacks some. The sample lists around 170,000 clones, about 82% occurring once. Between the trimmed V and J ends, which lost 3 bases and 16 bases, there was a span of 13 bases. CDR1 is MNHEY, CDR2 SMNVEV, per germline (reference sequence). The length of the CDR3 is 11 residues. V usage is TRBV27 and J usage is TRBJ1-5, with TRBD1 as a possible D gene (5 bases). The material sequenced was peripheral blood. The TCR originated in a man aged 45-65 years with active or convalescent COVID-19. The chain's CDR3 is CASSLGRDLHF. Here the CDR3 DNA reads TGTGCCAGCAGTTTGGGGCGGGACCTTCATTTT.